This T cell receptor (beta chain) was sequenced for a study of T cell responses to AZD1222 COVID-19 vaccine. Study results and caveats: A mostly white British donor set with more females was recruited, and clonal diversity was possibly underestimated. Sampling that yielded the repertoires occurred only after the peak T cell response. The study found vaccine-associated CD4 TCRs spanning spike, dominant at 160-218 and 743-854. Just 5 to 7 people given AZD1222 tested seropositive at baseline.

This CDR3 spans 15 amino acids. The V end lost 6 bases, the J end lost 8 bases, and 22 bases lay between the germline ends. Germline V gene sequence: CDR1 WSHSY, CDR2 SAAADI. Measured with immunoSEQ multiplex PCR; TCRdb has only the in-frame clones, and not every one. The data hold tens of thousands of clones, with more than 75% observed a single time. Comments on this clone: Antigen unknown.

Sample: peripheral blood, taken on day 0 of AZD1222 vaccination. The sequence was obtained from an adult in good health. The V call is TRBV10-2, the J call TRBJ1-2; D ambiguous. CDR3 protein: CASSPDYSARWGYTF. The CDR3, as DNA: TGCGCCAGCAGCCCTGACTACTCTGCGCGATGGGGCTACACCTTC.